These 8 T cell receptor beta chains came from one sample sequenced in a study of blood T cell repertoires in COVID-19. The repertoire was sequenced with immunoSEQ multiplex PCR; TCRdb's copy has only in-frame clones and lacks some. The table has hundreds of thousands of clones, 75% to 90% seen once. Sequenced sample: peripheral blood. These receptors originate from a woman in her 30s with active or convalescent COVID-19.

The CDR3 is CASSRGQLNTEAFF. The CDR3 DNA follows: TGTGCCAGCAGCCGCGGGCAGCTGAACACTGAAGCTTTCTTT. The chain joins TRBV7-2 to TRBJ1-1; D is unclear. Trimming removed 5 bases at V and 0 bases at J, with 10 bases between. Germline V gives CDR1 SGHTA, CDR2 FQGNSA. CDR3 length: 14 residues.

The V gene is TRBV24-1, the J gene TRBJ1-5; D not resolved. CDR3 length: 15 amino acids. CDR1 KGHDR and CDR2 SFDVKD come from the germline V gene. Between the trimmed V and J ends, which lost 9 bases and 5 bases, there was a span of 19 bases. This CDR3 reads CATPARTVRHQPQHF. The CDR3 DNA reads as TGTGCCACCCCCGCTCGTACAGTTAGGCATCAGCCCCAGCATTTT.

The J gene is TRBJ1-2, the V gene TRBV19, with no clear D. Germline CDR1 and CDR2: LNHDA and SQIVND (reference sequence). The CDR3 has 16 residues. The V end lost 5 bases, the J end lost 8 bases, and 24 bases lay between the germline ends. CDR3 sequence: CASSSRGRLLSWGYTF. The CDR3 bases are TGTGCCAGTAGTTCCCGTGGCAGGCTTCTTTCTTGGGGCTACACCTTC.

The chain recombines TRBV19 with TRBJ1-2; a weak D match, TRBD1 (5 bases). Germline V gene sequence: CDR1 LNHDA, CDR2 SQIVND (reference sequence). V dropped 6 bases and J dropped 3 bases, with 11 bases sitting between them. CDR3 length: 13 amino acids. CDR3 sequence reads: CASSRDWYYGYTF. CDR3 bases: TGTGCCAGTAGCAGGGACTGGTACTATGGCTACACCTTC.

The chain is built from TRBV4-1 and TRBJ2-6, with 7 bases fitting TRBD1. This CDR3 comprises 18 residues. Trimming took 4 bases from V and 13 from J; bases not matched to a gene: 22. The V gene's germline CDR1 is MGHRA and CDR2 YSYEKL. CDR3 nucleotide sequence: TGCGCCAGCAGCCGAACCCCGGGACAGAAAACCCAAGTCGGGGTCCTGACTTTC. It translates to CASSRTPGQKTQVGVLTF.

The chain couples TRBV5-1 to TRBJ1-3; a weak D match, TRBD1 (5 bases). Germline values: CDR1 SGHRS, CDR2 YFSETQ. The V end lost 0 bases, the J end lost 4 bases, and 11 bases lay between the germline ends. The CDR3 is made up of 15 amino acids. CDR3 in DNA: TGCGCCAGCAGCTTGGATGGGGCGGGAGGAAACACCATATATTTT. As protein: CASSLDGAGGNTIYF. The full variable domain, in which reference TRBV5-1 and TRBJ1-3 provide the parts outside the CDR3, is KAGVTQTPRYLIKTRGQQVTLSCSPISGHRSVSWYQQTPGQGLQFLFEYFSETQRNKGNFPGRFSGRQFSNSRSEMNVSTLELGDSALYLCASSLDGAGGNTIYFGEGSWLTVV.

This clone occurred once. This chain joins TRBV30 and TRBJ1-5, with 7 bases identical to TRBD1. The germline V gene encodes CDR1 GTSNPN and CDR2 SVGIG (reference sequence). V shed 5 bases, J shed 0 bases, and the junction held 19 bases outside the gene matches. CDR3 length equals 19 residues. CDR3 bases: TGTGCCTGGGGCAGACCCGGGACAGAGGTTTCAAATAGCAATCAGCCCCAGCATTTT. Translation gives CAWGRPGTEVSNSNQPQHF.

The rearrangement links TRBV19 to TRBJ1-3; 8 bases align to TRBD1. CDR1 is LNHDA and CDR2 is SQIVND in the germline V gene (reference sequence). With V trimmed by 6 bases and J by 0 bases, 7 bases remained unmatched. The CDR3 has 16 amino acids. Here the CDR3 DNA reads TGTGCCAGTAGCCGGACAGGGACGAGCTCTGGAAACACCATATATTTT. This codes for CASSRTGTSSGNTIYF.